These T cell receptor beta chains were read from a single sample in a study of CD8+ T cells in alopecia areata. Measured with immunoSEQ multiplex PCR; TCRdb has only the in-frame clones, and not every one. The sample yields 200,000 or so clones, approximately 52% seen once. The material was CD4+ T cells sorted from blood, obtained at week 0. The receptor set was obtained from a human donor with alopecia areata. Each CDR3 is given with its conserved first and last residue. The D gene is left open where the match is weak. Some rows mark clone size as missing; the rest say once, few, many or name a class of expanded clone.

J: TRBJ1-2; V: TRBV4-1; D: NA; size: NA; CDR3: CASSQDRVGGYTF; DNA: TGCGCCAGCAGCCAAGACAGGGTGGGAGGCTACACCTTC
J: TRBJ2-1; V: TRBV4-1; D: NA; size: NA; CDR3: CASSQQAESSYNEQFF; DNA: TGCGCCAGCAGCCAACAAGCGGAAAGCTCCTACAATGAGCAGTTCTTC
J: TRBJ2-3; V: TRBV7-6; D: NA; size: NA; CDR3: CASSFEKPSRDTQYF; DNA: TGTGCCAGCAGCTTTGAGAAGCCATCGAGAGATACGCAGTATTTT
J: TRBJ2-3; V: TRBV7-6; D: NA; size: NA; CDR3: CASSLARTDTQYF; DNA: TGTGCCAGCAGCTTAGCTAGAACAGATACGCAGTATTTT
J: TRBJ2-2; V: TRBV4-1; D: NA; size: NA; CDR3: CASRQGWAGELFF; DNA: TGCGCCAGCAGACAGGGCTGGGCCGGGGAGCTGTTTTTT
J: TRBJ1-1; V: TRBV5-1; D: NA; size: once; CDR3: CASSLDREAFF; DNA: TGCGCCAGCAGCTTGGATAGAGAAGCTTTCTTT
J: TRBJ1-2; V: TRBV6-5; D: NA; size: NA; CDR3: CASSAGGDGYTF; DNA: TGTGCCAGCAGTGCCGGGGGGGACGGCTACACCTTC
J: TRBJ2-5; V: TRBV20-1; D: NA; size: NA; CDR3: CSARKGKTQYF; DNA: TGCAGTGCTAGGAAAGGAAAGACCCAGTACTTC
J: TRBJ2-3; V: TRBV29-1; D: TRBD2; size: NA; CDR3: CSVARLAGGTDTQYF; DNA: TGCAGCGTTGCAAGACTAGCGGGGGGCACAGATACGCAGTATTTT
J: TRBJ1-1; V: TRBV29-1; D: NA; size: NA; CDR3: CSGGQMNTEAFF; DNA: TGCAGCGGTGGACAGATGAACACTGAAGCTTTCTTT
J: TRBJ2-1; V: TRBV29-1; D: TRBD2; size: NA; CDR3: CSVMLLAEGGEQFF; DNA: TGCAGCGTAATGCTGCTAGCGGAAGGAGGTGAGCAGTTCTTC
J: TRBJ2-7; V: TRBV11-2; D: NA; size: NA; CDR3: CASRRTTTSYEQYF; DNA: TGTGCCAGCAGGCGGACGACTACCTCCTACGAGCAGTACTTC
J: TRBJ1-2; V: TRBV5-1; D: NA; size: NA; CDR3: CASSRGDYGYTF; DNA: TGCGCCAGCAGTCGGGGGGACTATGGCTACACCTTC
J: TRBJ2-3; V: TRBV9; D: NA; size: once; CDR3: CASSAGSLRSTDTQYF; DNA: TGTGCCAGCAGCGCAGGGAGTCTCCGAAGCACAGATACGCAGTATTTT